A selection of T cell receptor beta chains follows, all from one sample in a study of CD8+CD57+ T cells in acquired aplastic anemia. TCRdb reanalysed the reads using MiXCR and keeps one entry per CDR3 protein. Of under 250,000 distinct CDR3 sequences in the sample, almost 35% were seen once. The sample comprised sorted CD4+, CD8+, or CD8+CD57+ T cells (not recorded which) from PBMCs. Source of these receptors: a human donor in good health, serving as a control. Both conserved end residues are part of each CDR3. Fields, in order: J gene, V gene, clone size, D gene, CDR3 protein, CDR3 DNA. D genes are given only for firm matches. Not every row has a clone size; where given, it reads once, few, many or a size class.

>TRBJ2-7|TRBV10-2|many|TRBD1
CASAWGVDRGEQYF
TGCGCCAGCGCATGGGGGGTGGACAGGGGCGAGCAGTACTTC
>TRBJ1-1|TRBV12-5|.|TRBD1
CASGLGTGKNTEAFF
TGTGCTAGTGGTTTGGGGACAGGGAAGAACACTGAAGCTTTCTTT
>TRBJ1-2|TRBV7-9|.|.
CASSPDGKTNYGYTF
TGTGCCAGCTCGCCCGACGGAAAAACTAACTATGGCTACACCTTC
>TRBJ1-2|TRBV20-1|.|.
CSASSRGTDYGYTF
TGCAGTGCCAGCAGCCGAGGGACGGACTATGGCTACACCTTC
>TRBJ2-1|TRBV15|many|TRBD2
CATSPGSLAGEEQFF
TGTGCCACCAGCCCCGGGAGTCTAGCGGGAGAGGAGCAGTTCTTC
>TRBJ2-7|TRBV10-3|.|.
CATQQGTYEQYF
TGTGCCACCCAACAGGGAACCTACGAGCAGTACTTC
>TRBJ1-2|TRBV6-5|.|.
CASSYSSGGVGSYTF
TGTGCCAGCAGTTACTCGAGCGGAGGAGTCGGGTCCTACACCTTC
>TRBJ2-3|TRBV20-1|.|TRBD2
CSARDGGGVTDTQYF
TGCAGTGCTAGAGATGGCGGGGGTGTCACAGATACGCAGTATTTT
>TRBJ2-1|TRBV4-3|few|TRBD2
CASSLGLAGGSNEQFF
TGCGCCAGCAGCCTGGGGCTAGCGGGGGGGTCAAATGAGCAGTTCTTC
>TRBJ1-2|TRBV6-5|few|.
CASSYQPDKNGYTF
TGTGCCAGCAGTTACCAACCGGACAAGAATGGCTACACCTTC
>TRBJ2-1|TRBV20-1|many|.
CSAYGYNEQFF
TGCAGTGCGTATGGGTACAATGAGCAGTTCTTC
>TRBJ1-2|TRBV20-1|many|.
CSARDGGGLYGYTF
TGCAGTGCTAGAGATGGCGGGGGACTCTATGGCTACACCTTC
>TRBJ2-3|TRBV25-1|many|TRBD2
CASSEFSGSSTDTQYF
TGTGCCAGCAGTGAATTCAGCGGGAGTAGCACAGATACGCAGTATTTT
>TRBJ2-7|TRBV10-2|.|.
CASNEGLYSSEQYF
TGCGCCAGCAATGAAGGACTTTATTCGTCCGAGCAGTACTTC
>TRBJ1-1|TRBV5-1|few|.
CASSLTAMNTEAFF
TGCGCCAGCAGCTTGACCGCTATGAACACTGAAGCTTTCTTT
>TRBJ2-5|TRBV7-2|.|TRBD2
CASRSFFGGGETQYF
TGTGCCAGCAGATCTTTCTTCGGCGGGGGAGAGACCCAGTACTTC
>TRBJ2-3|TRBV6-1|.|.
CASSEVGDTQYF
TGTGCCAGCAGTGAGGTTGGAGATACGCAGTATTTT
>TRBJ2-7|TRBV6-1|many|.
CASSTPGTYEQYF
TGTGCCAGCAGCACACCAGGGACCTACGAGCAGTACTTC
>TRBJ1-1|TRBV5-1|many|TRBD1
CASSSGGQGRGTEAFF
TGCGCCAGCAGCAGCGGTGGACAGGGACGGGGCACTGAAGCTTTCTTT
>TRBJ1-2|TRBV3-1|many|.
CASSQGGNGYTF
TGTGCCAGCAGCCAAGGGGGGAATGGCTACACCTTC